This T cell receptor (beta chain) comes out of a study of blood T cells in healthy people across ages. Study conclusions and caveats: Naive T cell percentage showed a strong correlation with TCR beta diversity.

Isolated PBMCs totaled at least 6 million in each sample. This clonotype was seen only a few times. What it recognizes is unknown. V was trimmed by 6 bases and J by 3 bases, leaving 8 bases between them. Germline CDR1 and CDR2: SQVTM and ANQGSEA. The CDR3 runs to 12 residues. A second PCR of roughly 7 to 11 cycles used a sample-barcoded 5' primer and a J-beta primer mix. TCRdb processed the 5' RACE reads anew with MiXCR; each CDR3 protein has one entry. This sample has 720,000 or so distinct CDR3 sequences, with 40% to 50% found just once. Sequencing was carried out using blood. The chain recombines TRBV29-1 with TRBJ2-2, with D hard to call. The clonotype originates from a man older than 75 in good health. In DNA form, the CDR3 reads TGCAGCGTAGAAACCGACACCGGGGAGCTGTTTTTT. The encoded protein is CSVETDTGELFF.